Listed below are T cell receptor beta chains from one sample, sequenced in a study of neoadjuvant anti-PD-1 for oral cavity cancer. The repertoire was sequenced with immunoSEQ multiplex PCR; TCRdb's copy has only in-frame clones and lacks some. The repertoire includes 15,000 to 20,000 clones, 67% of them detected once, and just over 2.5% sits in the top ten. Sample: PBMCs, taken before nivolumab (anti-PD-1) treatment. These receptors all stem from a person between 40 and 79 years old with oral cavity squamous cell carcinoma. Both conserved end residues are part of each CDR3. A D gene is named only where the DNA matches it firmly. A row's size may be missing; if present it is once, few, many or a size class.

v_call	d_call	clone_size	j_call	cdr3_aa	cdr3_nt
TRBV30	TRBD1	.	TRBJ2-4	CAWSKGTGAENIQYF	TGTGCCTGGAGTAAGGGGACAGGGGCAGAAAACATTCAGTACTTC
TRBV5-1	TRBD1	.	TRBJ1-2	CASSGGGTASNYGYTF	TGCGCCAGCAGCGGTGGCGGGACAGCTTCTAACTATGGCTACACCTTC
TRBV7-6	TRBD1	.	TRBJ1-1	CASSQTGANTEAFF	TGTGCCAGCAGCCAAACAGGGGCGAACACTGAAGCTTTCTTT
TRBV30	.	.	TRBJ1-2	CAWSVPGPYGYTF	TGTGCCTGGAGTGTACCGGGCCCCTATGGCTACACCTTC
TRBV7-6	.	.	TRBJ1-2	CASSSRGYYGYTF	TGTGCCAGCAGCTCCCGAGGTTACTATGGCTACACCTTC
TRBV7-6	TRBD1	few	TRBJ1-2	CASSFGDRDSYTF	TGTGCCAGCAGCTTTGGGGACAGGGACTCCTACACCTTC
TRBV30	TRBD1	.	TRBJ2-7	CAWSEGQLIYEQYF	TGTGCCTGGAGCGAGGGACAGTTAATCTACGAGCAGTACTTC
TRBV10-1	.	.	TRBJ2-7	CASSEGQPWDEQYF	TGCGCCAGCAGTGAGGGGCAGCCCTGGGACGAGCAGTACTTC
TRBV6-5	.	.	TRBJ1-2	CASSYDMAPYGYTF	TGTGCCAGCAGTTATGACATGGCACCCTATGGCTACACCTTC
TRBV19	.	.	TRBJ2-3	CASSFGGTSTDTQYF	TGTGCCAGTAGTTTTGGCGGAACTAGCACAGATACGCAGTATTTT
TRBV5-1	.	few	TRBJ1-2	CASRQADYGYTF	TGCGCCAGCCGCCAAGCGGACTATGGCTACACCTTC
TRBV19	.	.	TRBJ1-2	CASISTASNYGYTF	TGTGCCAGTATATCGACAGCCTCTAACTATGGCTACACCTTC
TRBV7-6	TRBD1	.	TRBJ1-5	CASSFGTDNQPQHF	TGTGCCAGCAGCTTCGGGACAGACAATCAGCCCCAGCATTTT
TRBV4-1	.	few	TRBJ2-7	CASSQDASYEQYF	TGCGCCAGCAGCCAAGACGCTAGCTACGAGCAGTACTTC
TRBV4-1	TRBD2	few	TRBJ2-2	CASSQVAGVNTGELFF	TGCGCCAGCAGCCAGGTGGCGGGAGTAAACACCGGGGAGCTGTTTTTT
TRBV6-5	.	.	TRBJ1-1	CASKLVQGSTEAFF	TGTGCCAGCAAACTCGTCCAGGGGAGCACTGAAGCTTTCTTT
TRBV4-1	.	once	TRBJ2-2	CASSQPLGTGELFF	TGCGCCAGCAGCCAGCCTCTAGGGACCGGGGAGCTGTTTTTT
TRBV30	.	.	TRBJ1-3	CAWIGQRPGNTIYF	TGTGCCTGGATCGGACAGAGACCTGGAAACACCATATATTTT
TRBV5-1	.	.	TRBJ2-7	CASRRDESYEQYF	TGCGCCAGCAGAAGGGACGAATCCTACGAGCAGTACTTC
TRBV5-1	TRBD1	few	TRBJ1-4	CASSPGQAPKLFF	TGCGCCAGCAGCCCGGGACAGGCTCCAAAACTGTTTTTT
TRBV10-3	.	.	TRBJ2-3	CAISSGVDTQYF	TGTGCCATCAGTTCTGGAGTGGATACGCAGTATTTT
TRBV7-8	.	few	TRBJ2-2	CASSPRVGTGELFF	TGTGCCAGCAGCCCCAGGGTGGGGACCGGGGAGCTGTTTTTT
TRBV7-8	.	.	TRBJ2-7	CASSPLPGGSYEQYF	TGTGCCAGCAGCCCACTGCCAGGGGGGTCCTACGAGCAGTACTTC
TRBV7-8	TRBD2	few	TRBJ2-1	CASSFMTSGYNEQFF	TGTGCCAGCAGCTTCATGACTAGCGGGTACAATGAGCAGTTCTTC
TRBV11-2	.	few	TRBJ2-7	CASSSLRASYEQYF	TGTGCCAGCAGCTCCCTACGGGCCTCCTACGAGCAGTACTTC
TRBV25-1	.	.	TRBJ2-7	CASSEPGDEQYF	TGTGCCAGCAGTGAACCGGGGGACGAGCAGTACTTC
TRBV30	.	.	TRBJ1-5	CAWSPDDNQPQHF	TGTGCCTGGAGTCCGGATGACAATCAGCCCCAGCATTTT
TRBV29-1	TRBD1	.	TRBJ2-3	CSVAGQGPDTQYF	TGCAGCGTAGCGGGACAGGGGCCAGATACGCAGTATTTT
TRBV19	TRBD1	.	TRBJ1-1	CASSIGTGGLNTEAFF	TGTGCCAGTAGTATAGGGACAGGGGGCTTGAACACTGAAGCTTTCTTT
TRBV7-9	.	.	TRBJ2-2	CASSPGLTAGTGELFF	TGTGCCAGCAGCCCTGGACTTACCGCAGGCACCGGGGAGCTGTTTTTT
TRBV19	TRBD1	few	TRBJ2-5	CASRPGTEETQYF	TGTGCCAGTAGGCCCGGGACAGAAGAGACCCAGTACTTC
TRBV5-1	TRBD1	.	TRBJ1-1	CASRYQGGQNTEAFF	TGCGCCAGCAGATACCAGGGGGGGCAGAACACTGAAGCTTTCTTT
TRBV11-2	TRBD2	.	TRBJ2-1	CASSLDWASGGNEQFF	TGTGCCAGCAGCTTAGATTGGGCTAGCGGGGGAAATGAGCAGTTCTTC
TRBV2	.	.	TRBJ1-5	CASSGQASNQPQHF	TGTGCCAGCAGTGGACAGGCTAGCAATCAGCCCCAGCATTTT
TRBV7-9	.	once	TRBJ2-5	CASSALEETQYF	TGTGCCAGCAGCGCATTGGAGGAGACCCAGTACTTC
TRBV19	TRBD1	.	TRBJ1-5	CASSARDSWQPQHF	TGTGCCAGTAGTGCCCGGGACAGTTGGCAGCCCCAGCATTTT